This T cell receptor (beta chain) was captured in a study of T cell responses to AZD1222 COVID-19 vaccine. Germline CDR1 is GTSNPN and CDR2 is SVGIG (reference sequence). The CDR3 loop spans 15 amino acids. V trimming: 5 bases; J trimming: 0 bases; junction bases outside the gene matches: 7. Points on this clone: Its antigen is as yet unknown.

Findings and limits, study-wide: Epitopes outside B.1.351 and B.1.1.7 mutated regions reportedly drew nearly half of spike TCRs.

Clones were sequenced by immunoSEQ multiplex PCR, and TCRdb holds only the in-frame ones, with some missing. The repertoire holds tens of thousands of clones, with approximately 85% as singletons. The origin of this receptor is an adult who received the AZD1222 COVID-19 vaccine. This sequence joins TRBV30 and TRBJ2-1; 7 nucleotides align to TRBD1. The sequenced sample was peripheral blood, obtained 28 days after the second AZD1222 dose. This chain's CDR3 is CAWDHSGGSYNEQFF. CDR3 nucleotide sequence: TGTGCCTGGGATCACTCAGGGGGCTCCTACAATGAGCAGTTCTTC.